This entry features one TCR beta chain sequence. Antigen: not known. Germline and genes here are mouse. The sequenced fragment ends 1 residue before the CDR3 boundary, so the rest is inferred from the germline J gene. The data derive from a study of tissue T cells after allogeneic stem cell transplantation. Study observations and caveats: Within patients, tissue anatomy strongly shaped TCR repertoire composition.

TCRdb's table, derived via immunoSEQ multiplex PCR, lists solely in-frame clones and lacks some. This sample carries about 9,000 clones, roughly a third of them seen once, and the ten largest clones take 2.5% to 3.5%. Trimming stripped 5 bases from V and 0 bases from J, with 6 bases between. Germline values: CDR1 SNHLY, CDR2 FYNGKV (reference sequence). This CDR3 spans 13 amino acids. Time point of the sample: mouse harvest day 14 after allogeneic transplant. The graft held 10^6 splenic CD5+ T cells and 10^7 T-cell-depleted bone marrow cells. The genes are TRBV3 and TRBJ2-4; D not resolved. The sample taken for sequencing was skin. The clonotype originates from a female BALB/c mouse given C57BL/6 T cells with graft-versus-host disease after an allogeneic hematopoietic cell transplant. This CDR3 reads CASSGTSQNTLYF. The part of the CDR3 DNA that was read is TGTGCCAGCAGCGGAACTAGTCAAAACACCTTGTAC.